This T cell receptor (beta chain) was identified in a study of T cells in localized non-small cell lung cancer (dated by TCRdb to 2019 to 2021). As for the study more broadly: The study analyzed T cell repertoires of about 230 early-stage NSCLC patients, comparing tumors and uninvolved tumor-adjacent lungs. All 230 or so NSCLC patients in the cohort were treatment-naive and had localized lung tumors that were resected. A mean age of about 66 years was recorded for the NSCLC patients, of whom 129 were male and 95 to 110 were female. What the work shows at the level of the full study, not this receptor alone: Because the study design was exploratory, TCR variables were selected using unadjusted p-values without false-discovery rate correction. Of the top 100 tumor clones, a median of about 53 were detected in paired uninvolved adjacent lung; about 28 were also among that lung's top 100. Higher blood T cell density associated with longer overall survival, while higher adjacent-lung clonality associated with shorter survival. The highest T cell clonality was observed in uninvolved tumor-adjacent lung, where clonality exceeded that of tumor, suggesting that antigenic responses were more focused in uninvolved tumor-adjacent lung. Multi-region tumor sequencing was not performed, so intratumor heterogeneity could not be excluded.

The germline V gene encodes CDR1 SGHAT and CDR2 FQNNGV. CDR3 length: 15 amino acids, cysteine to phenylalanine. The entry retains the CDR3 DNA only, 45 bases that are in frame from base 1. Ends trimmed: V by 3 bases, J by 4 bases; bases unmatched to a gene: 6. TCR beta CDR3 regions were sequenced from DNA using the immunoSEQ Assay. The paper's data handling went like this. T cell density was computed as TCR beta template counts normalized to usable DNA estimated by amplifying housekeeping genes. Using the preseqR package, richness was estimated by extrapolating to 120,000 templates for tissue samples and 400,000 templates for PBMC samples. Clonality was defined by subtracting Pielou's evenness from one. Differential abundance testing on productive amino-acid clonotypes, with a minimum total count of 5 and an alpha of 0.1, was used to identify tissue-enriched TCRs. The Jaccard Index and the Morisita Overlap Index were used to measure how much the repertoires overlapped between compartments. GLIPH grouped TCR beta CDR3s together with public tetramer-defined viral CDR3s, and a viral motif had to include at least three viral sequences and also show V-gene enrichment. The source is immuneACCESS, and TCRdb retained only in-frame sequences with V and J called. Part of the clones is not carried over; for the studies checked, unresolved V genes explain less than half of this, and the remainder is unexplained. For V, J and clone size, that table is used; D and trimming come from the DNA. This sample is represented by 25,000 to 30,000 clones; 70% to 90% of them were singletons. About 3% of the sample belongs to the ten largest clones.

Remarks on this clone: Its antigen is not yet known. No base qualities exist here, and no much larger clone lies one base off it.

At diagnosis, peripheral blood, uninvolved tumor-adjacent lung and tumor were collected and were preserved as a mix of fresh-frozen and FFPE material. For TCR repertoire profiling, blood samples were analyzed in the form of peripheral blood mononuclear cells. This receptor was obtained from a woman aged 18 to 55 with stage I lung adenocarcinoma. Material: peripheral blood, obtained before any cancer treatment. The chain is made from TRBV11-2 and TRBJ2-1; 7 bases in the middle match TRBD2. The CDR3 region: CASSLGGTYYNEQFF. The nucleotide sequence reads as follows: TGTGCCAGCAGCTTGGGAGGGACGTATTACAATGAGCAGTTCTTC.